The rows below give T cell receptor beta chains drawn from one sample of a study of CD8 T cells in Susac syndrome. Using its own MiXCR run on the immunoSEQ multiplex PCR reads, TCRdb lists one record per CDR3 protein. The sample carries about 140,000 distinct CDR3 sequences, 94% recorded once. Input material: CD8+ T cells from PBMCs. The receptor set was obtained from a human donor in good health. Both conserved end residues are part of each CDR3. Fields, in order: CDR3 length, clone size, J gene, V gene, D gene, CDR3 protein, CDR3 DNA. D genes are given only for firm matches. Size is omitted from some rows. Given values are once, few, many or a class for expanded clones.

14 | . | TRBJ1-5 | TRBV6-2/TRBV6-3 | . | CASSTEYSNQPQHF | TGTGCCAGCAGTACCGAATATAGCAATCAGCCCCAGCATTTT
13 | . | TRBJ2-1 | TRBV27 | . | CASSLSWGHEQFF | TGTGCCAGCAGTTTATCGTGGGGGCATGAGCAGTTCTTC
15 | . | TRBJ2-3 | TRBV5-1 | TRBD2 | CASSFGTSPTDTQYF | TGCGCCAGCAGCTTTGGGACTAGCCCTACAGATACGCAGTATTTT
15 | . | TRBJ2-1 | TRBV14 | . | CASSQGQPSYNEQFF | TGTGCCAGCAGCCAAGGACAGCCTTCCTACAATGAGCAGTTCTTC
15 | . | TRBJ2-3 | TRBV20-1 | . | CSARSPTDYTDTQYF | TGCAGTGCTAGATCCCCGACGGACTACACAGATACGCAGTATTTT
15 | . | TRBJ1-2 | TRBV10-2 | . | CASSETRTWRYGYTF | TGCGCCAGCAGTGAGACCCGGACTTGGCGGTATGGCTACACCTTC
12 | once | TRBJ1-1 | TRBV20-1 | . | CSANFYNTEAFF | TGCAGTGCTAATTTCTACAACACTGAAGCTTTCTTT
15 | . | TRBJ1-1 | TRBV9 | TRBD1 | CASSVEGGQNTEAFF | TGTGCCAGCAGCGTAGAAGGGGGCCAGAACACTGAAGCTTTCTTT
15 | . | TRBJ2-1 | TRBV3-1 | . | CASSQAESSYNEQFF | TGTGCCAGCAGCCAAGCAGAAAGCTCCTACAATGAGCAGTTCTTC
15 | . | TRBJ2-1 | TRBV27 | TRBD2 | CASRRLAGVFDEQFF | TGTGCCAGCCGAAGACTAGCGGGAGTCTTCGATGAGCAGTTCTTC
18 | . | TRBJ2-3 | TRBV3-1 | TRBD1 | CASSPGTGALGGTDTQYF | TGTGCCAGCAGCCCCGGGACAGGGGCCCTGGGGGGCACAGATACGCAGTATTTT
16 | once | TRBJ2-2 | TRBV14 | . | CASSMRGGTYTGELFF | TGTGCCAGCTCGATGCGGGGCGGGACGTACACCGGGGAGCTGTTTTTT
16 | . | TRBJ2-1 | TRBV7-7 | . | CASSWDFPERSNEQFF | TGTGCCAGCAGCTGGGACTTCCCGGAAAGGAGCAATGAGCAGTTCTTC